Below, 31 T cell receptor beta chains from the same sample are listed, as sequenced in a study of cytomegalovirus exposure and HLA in healthy donors. The PCR was carried out with 60 Vbeta primers and 13 Jbeta primers. Clones were sequenced by immunoSEQ multiplex PCR, and TCRdb holds only the in-frame ones, with some missing. The sample has 100,000 to 150,000 clones; about 10% are singletons. The sequenced sample consisted of PBMCs. The receptors were gathered from a young woman in good health and CMV-seropositive.

J is TRBJ1-1 and V is TRBV6-6; a weak D match, TRBD1 (6 bases). The length of the CDR3 is 15 residues. V lost 7 bases and J lost 7, with 22 bases in between. The germline V gene encodes CDR1 MNHNY and CDR2 SVGAGI (reference sequence). In DNA, the CDR3 is TGTGCCAGCACTCCGGACGCCGCAGGGGCTTATGAAGCTTTCTTT. As protein: CASTPDAAGAYEAFF.

This clone was seen a handful of times. The chain joins TRBV6-5 to TRBJ2-1; D might be TRBD2 (6 bases). Looked up from germline, CDR1 is MNHEY and CDR2 is SVGAGI. The CDR3 length is 15 residues. Trimming removed 2 bases at V and 6 bases at J, with 14 bases between. The DNA of the CDR3 is TGTGCCAGCAGTTACGTCGGGAGCGACTCCAATGAGCAGTTCTTC. This codes for CASSYVGSDSNEQFF.

This clone was seen a handful of times. The rearrangement joins TRBV19 to TRBJ2-1; 7 bases are a match to TRBD2. V lost 5 bases to trimming and J lost 4 bases; unmatched junction nucleotides: 11. The CDR3 runs 16 residues. Germline lookup yields CDR1 LNHDA and CDR2 SQIVND (reference sequence). The CDR3 region is CASSESGTTPYNEQFF. CDR3 DNA sequence: TGTGCCAGTAGTGAATCCGGGACTACCCCTTACAATGAGCAGTTCTTC.

There are a few counts of this clone. The V gene is TRBV4-1, the J gene TRBJ1-1, with 10 bases identical to TRBD1. Germline trimming cut 4 bases from V and 7 bases from J; bases unmatched to any gene: 3. CDR1 and CDR2 from the germline V gene are MGHRA and YSYEKL. The CDR3 runs 13 residues. CDR3 coding DNA: TGCGCCAGCAGCCCGACAGGGGGCGGTGAAGCTTTCTTT. It translates to CASSPTGGGEAFF.

The V gene is TRBV5-1, the J gene TRBJ2-3; D not certain. Trimming removed 0 bases from V and 6 bases from J, with 11 bases in between. CDR1 and CDR2 from the germline V gene are SGHRS and YFSETQ. The CDR3 is 14 residues long. DNA of the CDR3: TGCGCCAGCAGCTTGGGAAGGAGCTGGGATACGCAGTATTTT. Translating it yields CASSLGRSWDTQYF.

This chain connects TRBV29-1 to TRBJ2-2; TRBD2 matches at 9 bases. The CDR3 sequence is 14 residues long. Germline-derived CDR1 and CDR2 are SQVTM and ANQGSEA. Trimming took 7 bases from V and 5 from J; bases not matched to a gene: 8. The CDR3 region has the DNA TGCAGCGGCGCCGGGACTAGCCCTACCGGGGAGCTGTTTTTT. Its translation is CSGAGTSPTGELFF.

CDR3: CSAGDGELFF. The CDR3 coding sequence is TGCAGCGCCGGAGACGGGGAGCTGTTTTTT. The rearrangement links TRBV29-1 to TRBJ2-2; D unclear. V dropped 7 bases and J dropped 7 bases, with 7 bases sitting between them. Germline-derived CDR1 and CDR2 are SQVTM and ANQGSEA. This CDR3 is built from 10 residues.

This sequence joins TRBV19 and TRBJ1-5; possible D gene TRBD1, 5 bases. Germline CDR1 LNHDA, CDR2 SQIVND (reference sequence). CDR3 length: 14 residues. Deletions cut 4 bases from V and 6 bases from J, with 13 bases between. The CDR3 nucleotides read TGTGCCAGTAGTACCGGGGGGACGGCTCAGCCCCAGCATTTT. It translates to CASSTGGTAQPQHF.

The chain combines TRBV5-1 with TRBJ1-2; D perhaps matches TRBD1 (5 bases). The ends were cut back, 4 bases at V and 0 bases at J, with 13 bases in the middle. The germline V gene has CDR1 SGHRS and CDR2 YFSETQ. The CDR3 loop spans 15 amino acids. CDR3 amino acids: CASSPQTATNYGYTF. CDR3 DNA sequence: TGCGCCAGCAGCCCCCAGACAGCCACTAACTATGGCTACACCTTC.

The chain recombines TRBV19 with TRBJ2-1, with 13 bases matching TRBD2. V lost 4 bases and J lost 5; bases outside the gene matches: 5. CDR1 is LNHDA, CDR2 SQIVND, per germline (reference sequence). The CDR3 covers 16 residues. Here the CDR3 DNA reads TGTGCCAGTAGTACCCGGACTAGCGGGGGCAACAATGAGCAGTTCTTC. Amino acids: CASSTRTSGGNNEQFF.

The V call is TRBV5-1, the J call TRBJ1-2; 8 nucleotides line up with TRBD1. The germline gives CDR1 SGHRS, CDR2 YFSETQ. This CDR3 has 15 amino acids. Unmatched junction bases numbered 10, after V lost 4 bases and J lost 5 bases. CDR3 nucleotides: TGCGCCAGCAGCCAGGGACAGGAGACAGGGTATGGCTACACCTTC. Translation: CASSQGQETGYGYTF.

This chain connects TRBV4-1 to TRBJ2-3; D perhaps matches TRBD1 (5 bases). Germline CDR1 and CDR2: MGHRA and YSYEKL. The germline V and J ends were trimmed by 5 bases and 2 bases, with 11 bases remaining between them. The CDR3 is made up of 14 amino acids. CDR3 loop: CASSNRQPTDTQYF. CDR3 bases: TGCGCCAGCAGCAACCGACAGCCCACAGATACGCAGTATTTT.

This clone came up a few times. Distinct nucleotide sequences in the sample also encode this CDR3. The chain uses TRBV5-4 and TRBJ1-1; no firm D call. Germline loops: CDR1 SGHNT, CDR2 YYREEE (reference sequence). The germline V and J ends were trimmed by 4 bases and 4 bases, with 11 bases remaining between them. The CDR3 runs 13 residues. Written as DNA, the CDR3 is TGTGCCAGCAGCCCCCCCGACACCACTGAAGCTTTCTTT. It yields the protein CASSPPDTTEAFF.

This clone was counted a few times. Lacking the conserved final phenylalanine or tryptophan, this CDR3 likely reflects a read error. In nucleotides, the CDR3 is TGTGCCACCCGGGGGGTGAACACTGAAGCTTTCGTT. Protein: CATRGVNTEAFV. The chain is built from TRBV25-1 and TRBJ1-1, with a weak D call TRBD1 (5 bases). Trimming removed 10 bases at V and 0 bases at J, with 9 bases between. Germline V gene data show CDR1 as MGHDK and CDR2 as SYGVNS. The CDR3 extends over 12 amino acids.

The chain employs TRBV19 and TRBJ1-5, with TRBD1 matching 8 bases. Germline CDR1 is LNHDA and CDR2 is SQIVND (reference sequence). CDR3 length: 15 residues. J gave up 2 bases and V 6 bases, and 6 bases lay outside the gene matches. The CDR3 coding sequence is TGTGCCAGTAGCGGTGGACAGGGCGGCAATCAGCCCCAGCATTTT. Translation gives CASSGGQGGNQPQHF. The whole variable domain, remainder taken from reference TRBV19 and TRBJ1-5, is DGGITQSPKYLFRKEGQNVTLSCEQNLNHDAMYWYRQDPGQGLRLIYYSQIVNDFQKGDIAEGYSVSREKKESFPLTVTSAQKNPTAFYLCASSGGQGGNQPQHFGDGTRLSIL.

This clone was found a few times. The V call is TRBV6-5, the J call TRBJ1-3; D is possibly TRBD1 (5 bases). This CDR3 region has 14 residues. Germline-derived CDR1 and CDR2 are MNHEY and SVGAGI. Trimming pared 6 bases from V and 2 bases from J, leaving 11 bases between. The CDR3 reads CASSRGQTGNTIYF. The CDR3 nucleotides are TGTGCCAGCAGCAGAGGACAAACTGGAAACACCATATATTTT.

The chain has TRBV4-1 and TRBJ2-1; TRBD2 aligns across 7 bases. The V segment lost 1 base and the J segment 3 bases; nucleotides outside the gene matches: 9. The length of the CDR3 is 17 residues. CDR1 and CDR2 from the germline V gene are MGHRA and YSYEKL. The CDR3 nucleotides are TGCGCCAGCAGCCAAGTTGGTCCAGCGGGACTCTACAATGAGCAGTTCTTC. Protein sequence: CASSQVGPAGLYNEQFF.

V gene TRBV4-1 combines with J gene TRBJ2-7, with D perhaps matching TRBD1 (6 bases). V was pared by 1 base and J by 3 bases, with 10 bases between. Germline CDR1 MGHRA, CDR2 YSYEKL. The CDR3 is 14 amino acids. The CDR3 reads CASSQAGVGYEQYF. DNA of the CDR3: TGCGCCAGCAGCCAAGCAGGGGTAGGCTACGAGCAGTACTTC.

This rearrangement joins TRBV5-1 to TRBJ2-1, with TRBD1 matching 7 bases. This CDR3 comprises 16 residues. Trimming at V came to 5 bases and at J to 0 bases, leaving 8 bases not matched to a gene. CDR1 is SGHRS, CDR2 YFSETQ, per germline. The CDR3 DNA sequence: TGCGCCAGCAGGTTCGCAGGGGGTGACTCCTACAATGAGCAGTTCTTC. It specifies CASRFAGGDSYNEQFF.

This chain connects TRBV29-1 to TRBJ2-7; 13 bases fit TRBD2. Germline V lookup: CDR1 SQVTM, CDR2 ANQGSEA. J was trimmed by 7 bases and V by 5 bases; bases with no gene match: 8. The CDR3 consists of 14 residues. The CDR3 is CSVRIGLAGDEQYF. In DNA, the CDR3 is TGCAGCGTTCGTATCGGACTAGCGGGAGATGAGCAGTACTTC.

V and J are TRBV6-6 and TRBJ1-5; D unclear. The V and J ends lost 7 bases and 7 bases respectively, with 20 bases between them. CDR3 length: 15 residues. The germline V gene encodes CDR1 MNHNY and CDR2 SVGAGI (reference sequence). CDR3 DNA sequence: TGTGCCAGCACTTCCGGGCCCGGGATCGGGCAGCCCCAGCATTTT. This gives the protein CASTSGPGIGQPQHF.

In its sample, this clone was seen a few times. This sequence joins TRBV27 and TRBJ2-3; 8 positions match TRBD2. Trimming removed 0 bases from V and 3 bases from J; junction bases left unmatched: 2. In germline, CDR1 is MNHEY, CDR2 SMNVEV (reference sequence). This CDR3 region has 15 residues. CDR3 loop: CASSLSGLATDTQYF. The CDR3 DNA sequence: TGTGCCAGCAGTTTATCTGGACTAGCAACAGATACGCAGTATTTT.

This clone was found a few times. V and J are TRBV6-1 and TRBJ1-2; D ambiguous. Per germline, CDR1 MNHNS and CDR2 SASEGT. There are 15 residues in the CDR3. With 8 bases removed from V and 6 bases from J, the gap between germline ends came to 22 bases. The CDR3: CASLRRTASINGYTF. DNA for the CDR3: TGTGCCAGCCTTCGACGCACAGCCTCAATTAATGGCTACACCTTC.

This clone showed up just a few times. The rearrangement links TRBV28 to TRBJ2-1; TRBD2 might be the D (6 bases). Germline V CDR1 and CDR2: MDHEN, SYDVKM. The germline V and J ends were trimmed by 6 bases and 3 bases, with 12 bases remaining between them. This CDR3 is built from 14 residues. This CDR3 reads CASSYTDYYNEQFF. CDR3 in DNA: TGTGCCAGCAGCTACACGGACTACTACAATGAGCAGTTCTTC.

This clone came up a few times. The chain has TRBV6-1 and TRBJ2-2, with 8 bases that match TRBD1. V shed 5 bases, J shed 4 bases, and the junction held 3 bases outside the gene matches. CDR3 length: 14 amino acids. Germline values: CDR1 MNHNS, CDR2 SASEGT. The CDR3 coding sequence is TGTGCCAGCAGTTCGGGACAGGTCACCGGGGAGCTGTTTTTT. It is translated as CASSSGQVTGELFF.

This clone was observed a handful of times. The genes are TRBV12-5 and TRBJ2-7; 8 bases fit TRBD2. Germline values: CDR1 LGHNT, CDR2 FRNRAP. Losses at the gene ends were 1 base for V and 2 bases for J; bases not matched to a gene: 4. CDR3 length: 15 amino acids. CDR3 residues: CASGLGSGATYEQYF. CDR3 DNA: TGTGCTAGTGGTTTGGGTAGCGGGGCTACCTACGAGCAGTACTTC. Full variable domain (missing parts from reference TRBV12-5 and TRBJ2-7): DARVTQTPRHKVTEMGQEVTMRCQPILGHNTVFWYRQTMMQGLELLAYFRNRAPLDDSGMPKDRFSAEMPDATLATLKIQPSEPRDSAVYFCASGLGSGATYEQYFGPGTRLTVT.

The V gene is TRBV30, the J gene TRBJ2-2; 9 nucleotides line up with TRBD1. This CDR3 spans 16 amino acids. Per germline, CDR1 GTSNPN and CDR2 SVGIG (reference sequence). The J segment lost 4 bases and the V segment lost 2 bases, leaving 8 bases of the junction unmatched. The CDR3 spells CAWSPRGTGSTGELFF. The CDR3 bases are TGTGCCTGGAGTCCTAGGGGGACAGGGTCCACCGGGGAGCTGTTTTTT. Using reference TRBV30 and TRBJ2-2 for the parts outside the CDR3, the full variable domain is SQTIHQWPATLVQPVGSPLSLECTVEGTSNPNLYWYRQAAGRGLQLLFYSVGIGQISSEVPQNLSASRPQDRQFILSSKKLLLSDSGFYLCAWSPRGTGSTGELFFGEGSRLTVL.

This clone came up a few times. The J gene is TRBJ1-1, the V gene TRBV9; 10 bases line up with TRBD1. CDR1 SGDLS and CDR2 YYNGEE come from the germline V gene. J was trimmed by 4 bases and V by 3 bases; bases with no gene match: 6. The CDR3 length is 15 residues. The CDR3 DNA is TGTGCCAGCAGCGCGTACGGACAGGGGGGCACTGAAGCTTTCTTT. It encodes CASSAYGQGGTEAFF.

The table lists this clone with a few counts. This chain connects TRBV28 to TRBJ2-7; 10 bases align to TRBD2. Germline V gene lookup returns CDR1 MDHEN and CDR2 SYDVKM. Losses at the gene ends were 6 bases for V and 4 bases for J; bases not matched to a gene: 9. The CDR3 is 15 residues long. The CDR3 sequence is CASSPASGRSYEQYF. The CDR3 DNA reads as TGTGCCAGCAGCCCAGCTAGCGGGAGAAGTTACGAGCAGTACTTC.

This clone was observed a few times. This chain joins TRBV4-1 and TRBJ1-5, with no clear D. Germline V gene lookup returns CDR1 MGHRA and CDR2 YSYEKL. This CDR3 is built from 17 residues. V dropped 1 base and J dropped 1 base, with 14 bases sitting between them. The DNA for the CDR3 is TGCGCCAGCAGCCAAGTTCTGCAGGCGTTGAGCAATCAGCCCCAGCATTTT. It specifies CASSQVLQALSNQPQHF.

The CDR3, as DNA: TGTGCCAGCATCGGGACTAGGGGCTACGAGCAGTACTTC. It encodes CASIGTRGYEQYF. This chain links TRBV2 with TRBJ2-7; TRBD2 matches at 8 bases. V dropped 7 bases and J dropped 3; count of bases not matched to a gene: 5. This CDR3 has 13 residues. Germline loops: CDR1 SNHLY, CDR2 FYNNEI.